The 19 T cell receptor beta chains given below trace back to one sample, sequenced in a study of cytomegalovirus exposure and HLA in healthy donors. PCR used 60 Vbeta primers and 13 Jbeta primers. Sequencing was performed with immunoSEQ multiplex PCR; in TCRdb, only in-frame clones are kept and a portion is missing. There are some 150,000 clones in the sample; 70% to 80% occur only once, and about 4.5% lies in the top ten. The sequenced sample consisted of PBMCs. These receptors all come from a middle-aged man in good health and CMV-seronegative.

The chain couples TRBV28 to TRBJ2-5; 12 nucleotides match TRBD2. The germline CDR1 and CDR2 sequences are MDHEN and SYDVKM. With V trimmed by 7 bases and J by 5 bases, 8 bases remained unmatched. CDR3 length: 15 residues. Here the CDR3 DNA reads TGTGCCAGCACTGCTAGCGGGGGGGCCCTGGAGACCCAGTACTTC. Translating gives CASTASGGALETQYF.

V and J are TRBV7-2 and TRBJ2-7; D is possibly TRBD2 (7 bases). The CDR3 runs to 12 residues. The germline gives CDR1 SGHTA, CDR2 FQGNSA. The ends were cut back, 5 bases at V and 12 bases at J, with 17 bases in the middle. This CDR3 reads CASSLTGRDPYF. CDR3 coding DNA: TGTGCCAGCAGCCTCACAGGGAGGGACCCGTACTTC.

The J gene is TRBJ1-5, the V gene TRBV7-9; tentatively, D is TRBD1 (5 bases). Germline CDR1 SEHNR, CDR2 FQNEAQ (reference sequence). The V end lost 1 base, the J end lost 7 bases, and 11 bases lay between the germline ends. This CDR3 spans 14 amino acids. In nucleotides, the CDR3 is TGTGCCAGCAGCTTAGACGTGGGGCGGCAGCCCCAGCATTTT. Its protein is CASSLDVGRQPQHF.

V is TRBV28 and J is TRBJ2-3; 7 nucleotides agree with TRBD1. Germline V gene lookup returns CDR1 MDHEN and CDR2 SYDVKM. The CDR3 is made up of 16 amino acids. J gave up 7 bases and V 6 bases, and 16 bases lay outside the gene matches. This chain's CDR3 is CASSPSRDSQGNTQYF. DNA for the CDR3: TGTGCCAGCAGCCCAAGCCGGGACAGTCAAGGGAATACGCAGTATTTT.

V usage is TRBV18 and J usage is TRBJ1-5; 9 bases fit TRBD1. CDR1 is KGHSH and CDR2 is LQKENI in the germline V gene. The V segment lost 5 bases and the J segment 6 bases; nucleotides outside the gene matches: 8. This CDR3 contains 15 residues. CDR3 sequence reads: CASSIDRGTSQPQHF. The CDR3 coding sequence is TGTGCCAGCTCAATTGACAGGGGGACGAGTCAGCCCCAGCATTTT.

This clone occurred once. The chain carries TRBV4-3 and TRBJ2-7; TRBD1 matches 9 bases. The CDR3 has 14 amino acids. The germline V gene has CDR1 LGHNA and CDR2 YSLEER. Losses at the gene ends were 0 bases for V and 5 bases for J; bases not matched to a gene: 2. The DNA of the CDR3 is TGCGCCAGCAGCCAAGATTGGACAGGGGACGAGCAGTACTTC. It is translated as CASSQDWTGDEQYF.

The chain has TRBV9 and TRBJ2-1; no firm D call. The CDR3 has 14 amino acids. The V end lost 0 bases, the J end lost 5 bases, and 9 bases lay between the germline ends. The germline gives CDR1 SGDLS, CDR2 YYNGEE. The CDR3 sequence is CASSVGNNDNEQFF. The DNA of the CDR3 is TGTGCCAGCAGCGTAGGTAACAATGACAATGAGCAGTTCTTC.

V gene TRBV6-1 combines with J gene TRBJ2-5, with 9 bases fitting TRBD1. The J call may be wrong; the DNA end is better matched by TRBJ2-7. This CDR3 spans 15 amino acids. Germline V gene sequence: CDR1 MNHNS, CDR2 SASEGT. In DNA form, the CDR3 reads TGTGCCAGCAGTGTACAGGGGGCCTTGCCGGGCGAGCAGTACTTC. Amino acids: CASSVQGALPGEQYF.

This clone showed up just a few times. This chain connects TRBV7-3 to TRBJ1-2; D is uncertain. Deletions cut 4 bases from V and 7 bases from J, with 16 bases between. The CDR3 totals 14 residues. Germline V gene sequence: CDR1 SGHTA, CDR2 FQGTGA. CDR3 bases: TGTGCCAGCAGCTCGGGTGTCCGGGTTGGTGGCTACACCTTC. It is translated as CASSSGVRVGGYTF.

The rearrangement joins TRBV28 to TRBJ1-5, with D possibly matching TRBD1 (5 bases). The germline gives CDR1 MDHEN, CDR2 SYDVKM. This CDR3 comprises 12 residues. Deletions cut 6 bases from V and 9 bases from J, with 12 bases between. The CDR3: CASSLGHLPQHF. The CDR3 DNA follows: TGTGCCAGCAGCCTCGGACATCTGCCCCAGCATTTT.

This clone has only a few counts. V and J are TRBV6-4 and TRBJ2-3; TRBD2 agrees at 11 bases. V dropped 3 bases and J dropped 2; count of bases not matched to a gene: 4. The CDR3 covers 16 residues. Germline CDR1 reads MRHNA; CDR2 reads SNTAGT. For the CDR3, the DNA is TGTGCCAGCAGTGATATAGCGGGGGGGCCCACAGATACGCAGTATTTT. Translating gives CASSDIAGGPTDTQYF.

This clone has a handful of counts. The CDR3 sequence is CASSYFYEQYF. In nucleotides, the CDR3 is TGTGCCAGCAGTTACTTCTACGAGCAGTACTTC. The chain couples TRBV6-6 to TRBJ2-5; the D is unclear. The J call may be mistaken, given a closer DNA end match to TRBJ2-7. The CDR3 runs 11 residues. The V gene's germline CDR1 is MNHNY and CDR2 SVGAGI (reference sequence).

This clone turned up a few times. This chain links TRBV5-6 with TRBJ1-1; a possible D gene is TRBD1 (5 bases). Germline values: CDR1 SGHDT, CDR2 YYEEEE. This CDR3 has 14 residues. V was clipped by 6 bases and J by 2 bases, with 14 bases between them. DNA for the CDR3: TGTGCCAGCAACAAAAGACAGATCAACACTGAAGCTTTCTTT. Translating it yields CASNKRQINTEAFF.

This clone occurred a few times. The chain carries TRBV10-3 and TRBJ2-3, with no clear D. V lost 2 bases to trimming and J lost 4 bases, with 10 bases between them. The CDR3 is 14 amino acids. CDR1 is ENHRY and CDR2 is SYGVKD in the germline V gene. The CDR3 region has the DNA TGTGCCATCAGTGAGCCCCTAGATCCAGATACGCAGTATTTT. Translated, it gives CAISEPLDPDTQYF.

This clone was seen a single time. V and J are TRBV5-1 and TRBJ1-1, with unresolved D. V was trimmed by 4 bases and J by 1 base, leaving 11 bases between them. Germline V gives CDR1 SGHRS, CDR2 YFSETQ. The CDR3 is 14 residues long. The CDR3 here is CASSHLLENTEAFF. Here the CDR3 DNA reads TGCGCCAGCAGCCATTTGTTAGAGAACACTGAAGCTTTCTTT.

Written as DNA, the CDR3 is TGTGCCAGCAGCTCGGTCATATCTGAAGCTTTCTTT. Translation: CASSSVISEAFF. V usage is TRBV7-9 and J usage is TRBJ1-1; D is unclear. V lost 4 bases and J lost 6, with 9 bases in between. Germline CDR1 and CDR2: SEHNR and FQNEAQ (reference sequence). The CDR3 loop spans 12 amino acids.

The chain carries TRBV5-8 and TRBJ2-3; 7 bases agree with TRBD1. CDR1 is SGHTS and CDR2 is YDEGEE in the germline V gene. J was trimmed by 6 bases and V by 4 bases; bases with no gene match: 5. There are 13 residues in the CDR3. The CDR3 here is CASSHDRADTQYF. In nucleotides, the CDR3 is TGTGCCAGCAGCCACGACAGGGCGGATACGCAGTATTTT.

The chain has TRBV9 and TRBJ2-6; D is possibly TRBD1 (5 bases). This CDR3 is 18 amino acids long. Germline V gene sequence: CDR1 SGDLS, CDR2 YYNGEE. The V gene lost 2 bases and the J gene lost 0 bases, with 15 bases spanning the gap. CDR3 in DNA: TGTGCCAGCAGCGTTAGGGTAGAGGACACCTCTGGGGCCAACGTCCTGACTTTC. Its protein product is CASSVRVEDTSGANVLTF.

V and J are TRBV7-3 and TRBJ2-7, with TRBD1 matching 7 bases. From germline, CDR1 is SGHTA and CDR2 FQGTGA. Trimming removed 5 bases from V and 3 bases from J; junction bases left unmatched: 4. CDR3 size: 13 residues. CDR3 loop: CASSPWDSYEQYF. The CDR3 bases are TGTGCCAGCAGCCCCTGGGACAGCTACGAGCAGTACTTC.